These 6 T cell receptor beta chains originate from one sample sequenced in a study of identical twins. TCRdb analysed the 5' RACE reads with MiXCR anew, one entry per CDR3 protein. The table records hundreds of thousands of distinct CDR3 sequences, 5.5% to 6.5% of them present only once. Material for sequencing was naive T cells sorted from blood. These receptors were taken from a man younger than 35 in good health.

In this sample, this clonotype turned up a few times. The rearrangement links TRBV20-1 to TRBJ2-4; TRBD1 matches at 7 bases. Trimming cost V 5 bases and J 0 bases; bases outside gene matches: 13. The CDR3 extends over 17 amino acids. Germline-derived CDR1 and CDR2 are DFQATT and SNEGSKA (reference sequence). The CDR3 reads CSAVIPGQTLAKNIQYF. CDR3 bases: TGCAGTGCTGTTATCCCGGGACAGACCTTAGCCAAAAACATTCAGTACTTC.

This clonotype was recorded a few times. This chain links TRBV7-9 with TRBJ2-2; D gene uncertain. Germline CDR1 and CDR2: SEHNR and FQNEAQ (reference sequence). The V end lost 8 bases, the J end lost 4 bases, and 17 bases lay between the germline ends. The CDR3 has 15 residues. CDR3 nucleotides: TGTGCCAGCGGGAACCGAGGTTCGAGCACCGGGGAGCTGTTTTTT. Translating it yields CASGNRGSSTGELFF.

CDR3 coding DNA: TGTGCCAGCACCTTGCGTGGCACGCCCCACGAGCAGTACTTC. Protein sequence: CASTLRGTPHEQYF. The chain carries TRBV28 and TRBJ2-7; D is undetermined. CDR1 and CDR2 from the germline V gene are MDHEN and SYDVKM. The CDR3 consists of 14 residues. Trimming shortened V by 7 bases and J by 5 bases, and 18 bases separated the two germline ends.

This clonotype was counted only a few times. V is TRBV12-3 or TRBV12-4 and J is TRBJ2-6, with D maybe TRBD1 (5 bases). The V end lost 7 bases, the J end lost 1 base, and 17 bases lay between the germline ends. The CDR3 totals 17 residues. CDR3 residues: CASTNRFSPSGANVLTF. Written as DNA, the CDR3 is TGTGCCAGCACTAACAGGTTCTCCCCATCTGGGGCCAACGTCCTGACTTTC.

Many counts were recorded for this clonotype. The chain has TRBV5-1 and TRBJ2-2; 12 positions agree with TRBD2. V was pared by 4 bases and J by 1 base, with 5 bases of the junction left unmatched. The CDR3 length is 17 residues. Germline V CDR1 and CDR2: SGHRS, YFSETQ. The CDR3 reads CASSRGLAGGNTGELFF. The CDR3 DNA is TGCGCCAGCAGCCGGGGACTAGCGGGCGGGAACACCGGGGAGCTGTTTTTT. The entire variable domain, with the rest obtained from reference TRBV5-1 and TRBJ2-2, is as follows: KAGVTQTPRYLIKTRGQQVTLSCSPISGHRSVSWYQQTPGQGLQFLFEYFSETQRNKGNFPGRFSGRQFSNSRSEMNVSTLELGDSALYLCASSRGLAGGNTGELFFGEGSRLTVL.

The V gene is TRBV6-5, the J gene TRBJ2-1; TRBD2 agrees at 10 bases. The V gene's germline CDR1 is MNHEY and CDR2 SVGAGI. The junction had 11 bases not matched to a gene; V was cut back by 0 bases and J by 6 bases. The CDR3 has 18 amino acids. In DNA form, the CDR3 reads TGTGCCAGCAGTTACTCGAAAGGAGCGGGAGGGCCGGGCAATGAGCAGTTCTTC. Protein: CASSYSKGAGGPGNEQFF.